The 2 T cell receptor beta chains below all came from one sample that was sequenced in a study of post-analysis software for immune sequencing data. Antigens of these TCRs are unknown. Study conclusions and caveats: Patients had higher frequencies than controls of roughly five TRBV segments, including TRBV5-6, TRBV5-1 and TRBV20-1.

Unique molecular identifiers were carried by the TCR beta cDNA libraries. TCRdb ran MiXCR on the PCR reads and lists one entry per CDR3 protein. The sample has about half a million distinct CDR3 sequences, less than 40% seen once. The sequenced sample was blood. These receptors all come from a girl under 18 with multiple sclerosis.

V is TRBV5-1 and J is TRBJ1-6; 8 bases map to TRBD1. The length of the CDR3 is 15 residues. The V gene's germline CDR1 is SGHRS and CDR2 YFSETQ. The trim removed 2 bases at V and 7 bases at J, leaving 5 bases unmatched. The CDR3 protein is CASSLPDRDNSPLHF. Here the CDR3 DNA reads TGCGCCAGCAGCTTACCGGACAGGGACAATTCACCCCTCCACTTT.

The chain links TRBV28 to TRBJ2-3; either TRBD1 or TRBD2 may supply D (5 bases each). Germline lookup yields CDR1 MDHEN and CDR2 SYDVKM. The ends were cut back, 5 bases at V and 10 bases at J, with 16 bases in the middle. The CDR3 has 13 amino acids. CDR3 sequence: CASSRDPASAQYF. Here the CDR3 DNA reads TGTGCCAGCAGTAGGGACCCGGCCAGTGCGCAGTATTTT.